The present T cell receptor (beta chain) was sequenced within a study of cytomegalovirus exposure and HLA in healthy donors. The study's findings and limits: Follow-up analysis seemed to connect common viral pathogens with several of the most significant clusters identified. Most TCR beta V segments were productive about 90% or about 30% of the time in an earlier analysis. It was confirmed in vitro that a few of the CMV-associated chains were specific for CMV antigens. There were under 200 TCR beta chains listed as cytomegalovirus-associated.

The primer mix had 60 Vbeta and 13 Jbeta primers. Repertoires were generated with immunoSEQ multiplex PCR, while TCRdb's copy carries only in-frame clones and drops some. The sample yields more than 110,000 clones, around 77% seen once. Remarks on this clone: Its cognate antigen is unknown.

CDR1 is MDHEN, CDR2 SYDVKM, per germline. Trimming took 5 bases from V and 4 from J, leaving 14 bases between them. CDR3 length: 15 residues. The source of this sequence is a woman in her fifties or sixties in good health and CMV-seronegative. V and J are TRBV28 and TRBJ1-4, with D perhaps TRBD1 (6 bases). The specimen sequenced was PBMCs. The CDR3 region is CASSPPSGVNEKLFF. The CDR3, as DNA: TGTGCCAGCAGTCCCCCCTCAGGGGTTAATGAAAAACTGTTTTTT.